This T cell receptor (beta chain) came from a study of CD8+CD57+ T cells in acquired aplastic anemia. Study-level background: Where healthy donors were concerned, CD4+ cells averaged about 10 million reads.

The study profiled TCR beta VDJ and CDR3 using genomic DNA as template. TCRdb re-derived calls from the reads in MiXCR, one entry per CDR3 protein. The sample shows some 190,000 distinct CDR3 sequences, 45% to 50% of them seen only once. Germline CDR1 LNHNV, CDR2 YYDKDF (reference sequence). The CDR3 is made up of 15 amino acids. V was cut by 3 bases and J by 4 bases, with 15 bases left in between. The chain is built from TRBV15 and TRBJ1-2; perhaps TRBD1 as D (5 bases). Input material: sorted CD4+, CD8+, or CD8+CD57+ T cells (not recorded which) from PBMCs. The sequence derives from a human donor in good health. The CDR3 sequence: CATSRDTWEPYGYTF. DNA of the CDR3: TGTGCCACCAGCAGGGACACTTGGGAACCCTATGGCTACACCTTC.